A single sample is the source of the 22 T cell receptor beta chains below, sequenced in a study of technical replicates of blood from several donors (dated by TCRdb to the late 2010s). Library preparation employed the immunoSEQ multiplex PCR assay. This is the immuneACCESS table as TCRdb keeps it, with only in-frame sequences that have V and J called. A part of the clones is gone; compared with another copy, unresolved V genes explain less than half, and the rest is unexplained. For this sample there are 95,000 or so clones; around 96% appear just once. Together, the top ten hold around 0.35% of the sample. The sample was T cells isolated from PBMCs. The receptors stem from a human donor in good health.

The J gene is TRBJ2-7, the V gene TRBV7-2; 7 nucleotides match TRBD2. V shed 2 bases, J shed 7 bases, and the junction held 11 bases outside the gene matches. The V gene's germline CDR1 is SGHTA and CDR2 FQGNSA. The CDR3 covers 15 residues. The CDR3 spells CASSLSIGGKREQYF. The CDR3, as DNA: TGTGCCAGCAGCTTAAGCATCGGGGGGAAGAGGGAGCAGTACTTC.

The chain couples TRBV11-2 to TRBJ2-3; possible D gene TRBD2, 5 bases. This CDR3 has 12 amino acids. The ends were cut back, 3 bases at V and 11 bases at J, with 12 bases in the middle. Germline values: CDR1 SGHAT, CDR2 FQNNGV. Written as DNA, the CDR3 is TGTGCCAGCAGCTTGGGAGATATGGTGCAGTATTTT. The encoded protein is CASSLGDMVQYF.

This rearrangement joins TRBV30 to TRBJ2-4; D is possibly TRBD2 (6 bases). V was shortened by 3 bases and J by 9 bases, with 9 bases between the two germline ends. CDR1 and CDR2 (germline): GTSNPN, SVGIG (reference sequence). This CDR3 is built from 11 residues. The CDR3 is CAWRGGIIQYF. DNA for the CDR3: TGTGCCTGGAGGGGCGGGATCATTCAGTACTTC.

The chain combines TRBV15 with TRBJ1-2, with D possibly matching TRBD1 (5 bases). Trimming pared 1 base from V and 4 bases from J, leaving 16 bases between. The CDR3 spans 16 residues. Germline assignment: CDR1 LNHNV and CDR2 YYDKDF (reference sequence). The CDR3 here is CATSRGEGVQSYGYTF. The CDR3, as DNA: TGTGCCACCAGCAGAGGGGAAGGGGTCCAGAGCTATGGCTACACCTTC.

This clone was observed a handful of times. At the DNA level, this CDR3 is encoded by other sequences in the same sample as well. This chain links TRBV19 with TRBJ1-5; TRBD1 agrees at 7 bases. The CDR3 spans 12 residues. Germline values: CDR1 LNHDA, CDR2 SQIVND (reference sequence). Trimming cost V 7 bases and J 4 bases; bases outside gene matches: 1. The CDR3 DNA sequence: TGTGCCAGTACGACAGGGAATCAGCCCCAGCATTTT. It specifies CASTTGNQPQHF.

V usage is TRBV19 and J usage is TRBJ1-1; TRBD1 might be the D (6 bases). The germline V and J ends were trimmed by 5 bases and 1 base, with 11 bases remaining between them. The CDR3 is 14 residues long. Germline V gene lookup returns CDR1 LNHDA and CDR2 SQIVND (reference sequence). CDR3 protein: CASSWQGQNTEAFF. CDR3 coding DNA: TGTGCCAGTAGTTGGCAGGGACAGAACACTGAAGCTTTCTTT. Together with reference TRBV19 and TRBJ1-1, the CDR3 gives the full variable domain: DGGITQSPKYLFRKEGQNVTLSCEQNLNHDAMYWYRQDPGQGLRLIYYSQIVNDFQKGDIAEGYSVSREKKESFPLTVTSAQKNPTAFYLCASSWQGQNTEAFFGQGTRLTVV.

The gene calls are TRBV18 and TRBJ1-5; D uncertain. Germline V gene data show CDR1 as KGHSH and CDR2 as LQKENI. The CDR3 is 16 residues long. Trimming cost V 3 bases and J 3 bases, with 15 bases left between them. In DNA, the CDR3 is TGTGCCAGCTCACCGGGGATAGAGGGCTTCAATCAGCCCCAGCATTTT. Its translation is CASSPGIEGFNQPQHF.

CDR3 in DNA: TGCGCCACCTCGGAAGGGACTAGCGGGAGAGATAGCACAGATACGCAGTATTTT. Its translation is CATSEGTSGRDSTDTQYF. J is TRBJ2-3 and V is TRBV10-1; 14 bases fit TRBD2. CDR3 size: 18 residues. Germline CDR1 WNHNN, CDR2 SYGVQD (reference sequence). V was pared by 10 bases and J by 0 bases, with 12 bases of the junction left unmatched.

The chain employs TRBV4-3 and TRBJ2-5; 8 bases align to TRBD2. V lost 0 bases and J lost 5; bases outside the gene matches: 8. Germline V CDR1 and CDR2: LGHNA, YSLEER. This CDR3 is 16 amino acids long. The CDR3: CASSQDPSGGPETQYF. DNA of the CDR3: TGCGCCAGCAGCCAAGATCCTTCGGGAGGGCCGGAGACCCAGTACTTC.

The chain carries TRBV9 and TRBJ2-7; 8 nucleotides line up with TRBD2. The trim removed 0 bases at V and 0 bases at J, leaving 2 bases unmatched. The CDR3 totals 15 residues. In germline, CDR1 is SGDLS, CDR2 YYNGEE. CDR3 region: CASSVEGTSSYEQYF. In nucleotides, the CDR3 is TGTGCCAGCAGCGTAGAAGGGACTAGCTCCTACGAGCAGTACTTC.

This CDR3 is CASSFPVGGRETQYF. CDR3 nucleotides: TGTGCCAGCAGCTTCCCCGTAGGGGGAAGGGAGACCCAGTACTTC. The chain is built from TRBV7-2 and TRBJ2-5, with a possible D match to TRBD1 (6 bases). Trimming shortened V by 3 bases and J by 5 bases, and 16 bases separated the two germline ends. The CDR3 is 15 amino acids. Germline-derived CDR1 and CDR2 are SGHTA and FQGNSA.

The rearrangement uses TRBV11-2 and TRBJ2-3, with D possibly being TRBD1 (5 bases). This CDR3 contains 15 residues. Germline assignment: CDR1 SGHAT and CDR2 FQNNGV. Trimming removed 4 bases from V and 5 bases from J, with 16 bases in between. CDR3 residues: CASSSALLTGDTQYF. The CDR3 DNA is TGTGCCAGCAGCTCAGCGCTTTTAACAGGAGATACGCAGTATTTT. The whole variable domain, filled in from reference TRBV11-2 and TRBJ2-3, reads EAGVAQSPRYKIIEKRQSVAFWCNPISGHATLYWYQQILGQGPKLLIQFQNNGVVDDSQLPKDRFSAERLKGVDSTLKIQPAKLEDSAVYLCASSSALLTGDTQYFGPGTRLTVL.

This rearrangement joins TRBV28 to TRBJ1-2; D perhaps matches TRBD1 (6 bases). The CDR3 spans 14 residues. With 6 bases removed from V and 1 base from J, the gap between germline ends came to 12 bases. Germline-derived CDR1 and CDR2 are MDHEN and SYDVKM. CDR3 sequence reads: CASREQGDNYGYTF. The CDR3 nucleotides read TGTGCCAGCAGGGAACAGGGCGATAACTATGGCTACACCTTC.

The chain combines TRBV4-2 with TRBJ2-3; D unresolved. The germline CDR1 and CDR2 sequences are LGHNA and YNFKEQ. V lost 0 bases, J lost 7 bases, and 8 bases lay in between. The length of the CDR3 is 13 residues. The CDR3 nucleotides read TGTGCCAGCAGCCAAGAGGAGAGAAATACGCAGTATTTT. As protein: CASSQEERNTQYF.

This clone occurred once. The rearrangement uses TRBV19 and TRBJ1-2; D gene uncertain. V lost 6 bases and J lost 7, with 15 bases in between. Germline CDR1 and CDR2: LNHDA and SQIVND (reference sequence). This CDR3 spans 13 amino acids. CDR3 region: CASRLVRARGYTF. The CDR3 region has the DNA TGTGCCAGTAGATTGGTGAGGGCTCGTGGCTACACCTTC.

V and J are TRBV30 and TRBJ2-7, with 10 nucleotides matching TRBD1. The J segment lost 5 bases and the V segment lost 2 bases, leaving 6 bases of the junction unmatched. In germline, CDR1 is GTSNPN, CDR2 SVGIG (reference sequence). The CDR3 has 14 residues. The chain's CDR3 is CAWSPGQGIDEQYF. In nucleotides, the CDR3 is TGTGCCTGGAGTCCGGGACAGGGGATCGACGAGCAGTACTTC.

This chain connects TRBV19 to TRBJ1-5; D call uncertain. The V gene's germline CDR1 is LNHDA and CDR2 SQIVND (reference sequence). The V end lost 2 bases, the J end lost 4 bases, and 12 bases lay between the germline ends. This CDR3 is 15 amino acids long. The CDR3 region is CASSIIRDRNQPQHF. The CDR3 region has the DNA TGTGCCAGTAGTATAATCCGGGATCGAAATCAGCCCCAGCATTTT.

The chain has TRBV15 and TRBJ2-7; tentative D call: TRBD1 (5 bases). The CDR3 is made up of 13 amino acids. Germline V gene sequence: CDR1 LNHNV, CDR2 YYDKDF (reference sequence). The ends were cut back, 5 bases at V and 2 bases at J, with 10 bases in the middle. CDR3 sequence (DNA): TGTGCCACCAGCTCCCCGACAGCCTACGAGCAGTACTTC. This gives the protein CATSSPTAYEQYF.

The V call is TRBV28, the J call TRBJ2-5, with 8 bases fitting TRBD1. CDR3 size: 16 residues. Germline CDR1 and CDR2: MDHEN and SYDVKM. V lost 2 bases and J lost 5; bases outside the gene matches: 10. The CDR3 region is CASSLNPGQGWETQYF. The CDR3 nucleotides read TGTGCCAGCAGTTTAAACCCTGGACAGGGCTGGGAGACCCAGTACTTC.

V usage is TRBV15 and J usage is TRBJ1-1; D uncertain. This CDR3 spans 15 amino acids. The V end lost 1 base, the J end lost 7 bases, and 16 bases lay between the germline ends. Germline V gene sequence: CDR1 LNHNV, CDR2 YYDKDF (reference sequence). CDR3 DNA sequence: TGTGCCACCAGCAGAGTAGTTAGAACAGCCTTTGAAGCTTTCTTT. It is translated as CATSRVVRTAFEAFF. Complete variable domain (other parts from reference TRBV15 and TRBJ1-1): DAMVIQNPRYQVTQFGKPVTLSCSQTLNHNVMYWYQQKSSQAPKLLFHYYDKDFNNEADTPDNFQSRRPNTSFCFLDIRSPGLGDTAMYLCATSRVVRTAFEAFFGQGTRLTVV.

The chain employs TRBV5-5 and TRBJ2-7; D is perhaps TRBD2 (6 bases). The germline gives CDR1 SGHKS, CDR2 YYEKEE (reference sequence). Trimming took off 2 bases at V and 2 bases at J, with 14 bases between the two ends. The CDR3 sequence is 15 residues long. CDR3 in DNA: TGTGCCAGCAGCTTCCTCGGGACTCAACCCTACGAGCAGTACTTC. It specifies CASSFLGTQPYEQYF.

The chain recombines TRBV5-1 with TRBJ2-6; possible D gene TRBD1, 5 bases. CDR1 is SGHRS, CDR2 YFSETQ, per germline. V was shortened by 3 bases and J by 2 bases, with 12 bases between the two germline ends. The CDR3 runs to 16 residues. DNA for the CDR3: TGCGCCAGCAGCTCGTTCGCAGGGACTGGGGCCAACGTCCTGACTTTC. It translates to CASSSFAGTGANVLTF.